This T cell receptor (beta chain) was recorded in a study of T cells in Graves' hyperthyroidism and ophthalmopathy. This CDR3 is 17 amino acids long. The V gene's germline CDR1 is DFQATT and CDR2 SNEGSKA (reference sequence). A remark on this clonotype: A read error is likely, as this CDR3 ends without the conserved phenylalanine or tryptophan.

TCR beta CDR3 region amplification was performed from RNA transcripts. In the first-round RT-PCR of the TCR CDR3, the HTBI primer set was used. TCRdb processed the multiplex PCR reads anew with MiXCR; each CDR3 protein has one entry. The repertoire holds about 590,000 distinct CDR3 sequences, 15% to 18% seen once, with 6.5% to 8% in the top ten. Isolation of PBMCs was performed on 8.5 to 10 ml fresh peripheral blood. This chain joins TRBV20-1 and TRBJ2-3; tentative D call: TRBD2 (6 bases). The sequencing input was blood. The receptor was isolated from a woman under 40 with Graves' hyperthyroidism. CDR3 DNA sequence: TGCAGCGCTAGAGATCTGAGGCCTAGCGATGGCACAGATACGCAGTATTCT. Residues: CSARDLRPSDGTDTQYS.